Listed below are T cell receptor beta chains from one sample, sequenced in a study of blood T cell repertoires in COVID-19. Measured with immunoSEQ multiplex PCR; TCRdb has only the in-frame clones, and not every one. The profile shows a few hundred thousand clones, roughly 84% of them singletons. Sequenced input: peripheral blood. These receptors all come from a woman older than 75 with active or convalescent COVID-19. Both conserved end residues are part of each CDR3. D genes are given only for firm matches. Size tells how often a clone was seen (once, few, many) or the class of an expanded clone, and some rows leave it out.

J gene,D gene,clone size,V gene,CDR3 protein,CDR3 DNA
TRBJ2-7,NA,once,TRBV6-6,CASSYSTRSYEQYF,TGTGCCAGCAGTTACTCAACCAGATCCTACGAGCAGTACTTC
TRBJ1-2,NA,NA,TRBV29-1,CSVEDKSGRGYTF,TGCAGCGTTGAAGATAAGTCGGGTCGGGGCTACACCTTC
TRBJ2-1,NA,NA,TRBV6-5,CASSYGHRNEQFF,TGTGCCAGCAGTTACGGACACCGCAATGAGCAGTTCTTC
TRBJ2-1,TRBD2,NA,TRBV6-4,CASSDMPSGRANEQFF,TGTGCCAGCAGTGACATGCCTAGCGGGAGGGCCAATGAGCAGTTCTTC
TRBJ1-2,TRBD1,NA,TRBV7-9,CASSFAQGARNGYTF,TGTGCCAGCAGCTTTGCACAGGGGGCGCGGAATGGCTACACCTTC
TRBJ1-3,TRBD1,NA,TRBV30,CAWNPPDRDGNTIYF,TGTGCCTGGAATCCACCGGACAGGGATGGAAACACCATATATTTT
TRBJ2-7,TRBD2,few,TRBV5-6,CASGGGRGEQYF,TGTGCCTCCGGCGGCGGGAGGGGGGAGCAGTACTTC
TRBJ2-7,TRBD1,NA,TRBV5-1,CASSRTGDNYEQYF,TGCGCCAGCAGCCGGACAGGGGACAACTACGAGCAGTACTTC
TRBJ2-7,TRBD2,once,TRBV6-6,CASRASTSGRYYEQYF,TGTGCCAGCAGGGCCTCGACTAGCGGGCGCTACTACGAGCAGTACTTC
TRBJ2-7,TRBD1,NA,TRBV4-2,CASSVAGTGAYEQYF,TGTGCCAGCAGCGTCGCCGGGACAGGGGCCTACGAGCAGTACTTC
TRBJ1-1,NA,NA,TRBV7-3,CASSSDSNTEAFF,TGTGCCAGCAGCTCGGACAGTAACACTGAAGCTTTCTTT
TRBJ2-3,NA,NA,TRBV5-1,CASSIRLDSDTQYF,TGCGCCAGCAGCATAAGACTAGACTCAGATACGCAGTATTTT
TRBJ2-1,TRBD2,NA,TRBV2,CASSDGGSGRNEQFF,TGTGCCAGCAGTGATGGGGGTAGCGGGAGAAATGAGCAGTTCTTC
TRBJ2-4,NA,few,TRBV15,CATSLRDPKNIQYF,TGTGCCACCAGCCTCCGGGATCCCAAAAACATTCAGTACTTC
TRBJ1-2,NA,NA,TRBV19,CASSIVDRYYGYTF,TGTGCCAGTAGTATAGTCGACAGGTACTATGGCTACACCTTC
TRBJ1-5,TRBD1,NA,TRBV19,CASKNRGNQPQHF,TGTGCCAGTAAAAACAGGGGAAATCAGCCCCAGCATTTT
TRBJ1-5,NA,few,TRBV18,CASSPPGGTNQPQHF,TGTGCCAGCTCACCCCCGGGGGGAACCAATCAGCCCCAGCATTTT
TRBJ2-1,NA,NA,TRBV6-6,CASDRGSGYNEQFF,TGTGCCAGCGATCGGGGTTCTGGCTACAATGAGCAGTTCTTC
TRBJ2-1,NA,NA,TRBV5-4,CASSLDRDAANEQFF,TGTGCCAGCAGCTTGGACAGGGACGCGGCCAATGAGCAGTTCTTC
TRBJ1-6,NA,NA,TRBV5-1,CASSFGGTSKDSPLHF,TGCGCCAGCAGCTTCGGAGGGACCTCTAAAGATTCACCCCTCCACTTT
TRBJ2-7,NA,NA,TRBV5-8,CASSGGWKNSYEQYF,TGTGCCAGCAGCGGCGGGTGGAAGAACTCCTACGAGCAGTACTTC
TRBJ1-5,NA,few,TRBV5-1,CASSLDGDSNQPQHF,TGCGCCAGCAGCTTGGACGGAGATAGCAATCAGCCCCAGCATTTT
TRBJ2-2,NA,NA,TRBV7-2,CASSSQFLDTGELFF,TGTGCCAGCAGCTCCCAGTTTCTCGACACCGGGGAGCTGTTTTTT
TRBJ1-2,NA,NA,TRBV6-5,CATYLKPTEMGGYTF,TGTGCCACCTATTTAAAACCGACAGAGATGGGTGGCTACACCTTC
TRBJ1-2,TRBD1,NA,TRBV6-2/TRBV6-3,CASSSIGGADYGYTF,TGTGCCAGCAGTTCTATAGGGGGCGCGGACTATGGCTACACCTTC
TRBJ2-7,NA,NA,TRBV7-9,CASSRQPGEQYF,TGTGCCAGCAGCCGACAGCCCGGCGAGCAGTACTTC
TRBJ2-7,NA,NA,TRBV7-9,CASSTRLSEQYF,TGTGCCAGCAGCACGCGACTCAGCGAGCAGTACTTC
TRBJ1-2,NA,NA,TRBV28,CASSLWSGVNYGYTF,TGTGCCAGCAGTTTATGGAGCGGGGTGAACTATGGCTACACCTTC
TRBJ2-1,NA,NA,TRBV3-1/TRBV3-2,CASSRATSSYNEQFF,TGTGCCAGCAGCCGAGCGACGAGCTCCTACAATGAGCAGTTCTTC
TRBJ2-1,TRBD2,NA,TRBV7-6,CASSSFSGTVNNEQFF,TGTGCCAGCAGCTCCTTTAGCGGGACCGTCAACAATGAGCAGTTCTTC
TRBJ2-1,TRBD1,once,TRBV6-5,CATAPTGVRNNEQFF,TGTGCCACCGCTCCCACAGGGGTTCGGAACAATGAGCAGTTCTTC
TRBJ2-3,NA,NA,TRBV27,CASSFGRLGGVSQYF,TGTGCCAGCAGTTTCGGGAGACTAGGCGGCGTTTCGCAGTATTTT
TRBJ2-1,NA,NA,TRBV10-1,CASSCAGEQFF,TGCGCCAGCAGTTGTGCGGGTGAGCAGTTCTTC
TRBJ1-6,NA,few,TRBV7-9,CASSLLDSTNSPLHF,TGTGCCAGCAGCTTACTCGACAGCACCAATTCACCCCTCCACTTT
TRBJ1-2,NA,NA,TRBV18,CASSPSGGEGYTF,TGTGCCAGCTCACCATCCGGGGGAGAAGGCTACACCTTC
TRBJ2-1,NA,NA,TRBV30,CAWSRQLGDEQFF,TGTGCCTGGTCGCGACAACTCGGCGATGAGCAGTTCTTC
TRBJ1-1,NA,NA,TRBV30,CAWSDIPGEAFF,TGTGCCTGGAGTGACATCCCAGGTGAAGCTTTCTTT
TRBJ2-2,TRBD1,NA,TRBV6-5,CASSPRTGWRELFF,TGTGCCAGCAGTCCCCGGACAGGGTGGCGGGAGCTGTTTTTT
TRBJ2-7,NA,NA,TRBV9,CASSPRTYSYEQYF,TGTGCCAGCAGCCCCCGGACATACTCCTACGAGCAGTACTTC
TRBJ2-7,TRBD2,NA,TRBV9,CASSVSGRGGPYEQYF,TGTGCCAGCAGCGTATCCGGGCGGGGGGGACCTTACGAGCAGTACTTC
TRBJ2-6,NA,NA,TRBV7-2,CASSLRGTSSGANVLTF,TGTGCCAGCAGCCTGAGAGGGACATCCTCTGGGGCCAACGTCCTGACTTTC
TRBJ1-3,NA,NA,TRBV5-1,CASSLDSADTSGNTIYF,TGCGCCAGCAGCTTGGACAGTGCGGACACCTCTGGAAACACCATATATTTT
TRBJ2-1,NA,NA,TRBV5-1,CASSLGGSGTYNEQFF,TGCGCCAGCAGCTTGGGGGGTAGCGGAACGTACAATGAGCAGTTCTTC
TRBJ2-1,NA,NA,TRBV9,CASSPGGSGEQFF,TGTGCCAGCAGCCCGGGGGGCTCAGGTGAGCAGTTCTTC
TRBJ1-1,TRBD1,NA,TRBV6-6,CASRRGQGNEAFF,TGTGCCAGCAGACGTGGACAGGGTAATGAAGCTTTCTTT
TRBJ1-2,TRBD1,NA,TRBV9,CASSGPGTGGSGYTF,TGTGCCAGCAGCGGCCCCGGGACAGGGGGCTCTGGCTACACCTTC
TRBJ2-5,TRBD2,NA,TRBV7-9,CASKLGGGAQETQYF,TGTGCCAGCAAACTAGGCGGGGGGGCCCAAGAGACCCAGTACTTC
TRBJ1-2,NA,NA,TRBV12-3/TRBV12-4,CASSGLYGYTF,TGTGCCAGCAGTGGCCTCTATGGCTACACCTTC
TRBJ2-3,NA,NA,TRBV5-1,CASSLREIRDTQYF,TGCGCCAGCAGCTTGCGGGAGATTAGAGATACGCAGTATTTT
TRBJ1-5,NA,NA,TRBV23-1,CASSQPETGNGNQPQHF,TGCGCCAGCAGTCAGCCCGAGACAGGAAATGGCAATCAGCCCCAGCATTTT
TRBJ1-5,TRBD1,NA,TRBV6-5,CASSRTGYGNQPQHF,TGTGCCAGCAGTAGGACAGGTTATGGGAATCAGCCCCAGCATTTT